This is a list of T cell receptor beta chains from one sample in a study of blood T cell repertoires in COVID-19. The method was immunoSEQ multiplex PCR; TCRdb's version includes in-frame clones alone and lacks a portion of them. The repertoire holds some 250,000 clones, just under 90% seen once, with 3% to 4% in the top ten. Sequenced sample: PBMCs or T cells enriched from blood (not recorded which). The origin of the receptors is a woman aged 25 to 39 with acute COVID-19. Both conserved end residues are part of each CDR3. The D gene is left open where the match is weak. The size field is filled for only some rows; it gives once, few, many or a size class.

>TRBJ1-1|NA|TRBV19|NA
TGTGCCAGTCTTTCTTATGCGGTAAGGGGGACTGAAGCTTTCTTT
CASLSYAVRGTEAFF
>TRBJ1-2|TRBD1|TRBV5-1|NA
TGCGCCAGCAGCGCCGGACAGGGTGACTATGGCTACACCTTC
CASSAGQGDYGYTF
>TRBJ2-5|TRBD1|TRBV2|NA
TGTGCCAGCAGCACTTTGACAGGGATAGGGAGCGAGACCCAGTACTTC
CASSTLTGIGSETQYF
>TRBJ1-6|NA|TRBV6-1|NA
TGTGCCAGCAGTGAGGACATCAGCTCCTATAATTCACCCCTCCACTTT
CASSEDISSYNSPLHF
>TRBJ1-2|TRBD1|TRBV19|NA
TGTGCCACCCTAGACAGGGCACTGAATGGCTACACCTTC
CATLDRALNGYTF
>TRBJ1-5|TRBD1|TRBV5-5|once
TGTGCCAGCAGCTTCGGACAGGTCAATCAGCCCCAGCATTTT
CASSFGQVNQPQHF
>TRBJ1-6|TRBD1|TRBV5-1|NA
TGCGCCAGCAGCTTGGCCCCGGGACAGGGGAATTCACCCCTCCACTTT
CASSLAPGQGNSPLHF
>TRBJ1-1|TRBD1|TRBV5-4|NA
TGTGCCAGCAGCTTACAGGGGGACAGTACTGAAGCTTTCTTT
CASSLQGDSTEAFF
>TRBJ2-7|TRBD1|TRBV5-1|few
TGCGCCAGCAGCTGGGGGGACAGGGCCTACGAGCAGTACTTC
CASSWGDRAYEQYF
>TRBJ2-5|NA|TRBV7-9|NA
TGTGCCAGCAGCTTAGTTCTGCGGGGCTTTCAAGAGACCCAGTACTTC
CASSLVLRGFQETQYF
>TRBJ1-5|TRBD1|TRBV19|NA
TGTGCCAGTAGTTCCCAGGGGGGTCAGCCCCAGCATTTT
CASSSQGGQPQHF
>TRBJ2-5|NA|TRBV5-1|NA
TGCGCCAGCAGCTTCTGGACAGAAAAAGAGACCCAGTACTTC
CASSFWTEKETQYF
>TRBJ2-5|TRBD2|TRBV5-4|NA
TGTGCCAGCAGCTACGGGACTAGCGGGCCTCCGGAGACCCAGTACTTC
CASSYGTSGPPETQYF
>TRBJ1-4|NA|TRBV7-2|NA
TGTGCCAGCAGCTCCCGGGGAGTCAAGCAATCTAATGAAAAACTGTTTTTT
CASSSRGVKQSNEKLFF
>TRBJ1-1|NA|TRBV19|NA
TGTGCCAGTAGCGGGGGGGCGAACACTGAAGCTTTCTTT
CASSGGANTEAFF
>TRBJ1-5|TRBD1|TRBV10-1|NA
TGCGCCAGCAGTGGACAAGGGGGCTTGAATCAGCCCCAGCATTTT
CASSGQGGLNQPQHF
>TRBJ2-7|NA|TRBV7-6|many
TGTGCCAGCAGCTTGGGAACAGGGGGGGACTACGAGCAGTACTTC
CASSLGTGGDYEQYF
>TRBJ1-1|NA|TRBV6-1|NA
TGTGCCAGCAGTGAAGCGTCCAGGGGCACTGAAGCTTTCTTT
CASSEASRGTEAFF
>TRBJ2-7|TRBD1|TRBV28|NA
TGTGCCAGCAGATTAGGGACAGGGATTAACTACGAGCAGTACTTC
CASRLGTGINYEQYF
>TRBJ1-2|TRBD1|TRBV30|NA
TGTGCCTGGGACAATAGGGGGCTGGGTGGCTACACCTTC
CAWDNRGLGGYTF
>TRBJ1-6|NA|TRBV7-9|NA
TGTGCCAGCAGCCCCTCCAGCTCCTATAATTCACCCCTCCACTTT
CASSPSSSYNSPLHF
>TRBJ1-5|NA|TRBV7-2|NA
TGTGCCAGCAGCTTAGCCGGGGATCAGCCCCAGCATTTT
CASSLAGDQPQHF
>TRBJ2-4|TRBD2|TRBV2|NA
TGTGCCAGCAGAATCGGGGGGGGTGTCAAAAACATTCAGTACTTC
CASRIGGGVKNIQYF
>TRBJ2-1|NA|TRBV2|NA
TGTGCCAGCAGTGTGCCTAGCAATGAGCAGTTCTTC
CASSVPSNEQFF
>TRBJ1-4|NA|TRBV6-1|NA
TGTGCCAGCAGTGAATGGACGGGGAATGAAAAACTGTTTTTT
CASSEWTGNEKLFF
>TRBJ1-1|NA|TRBV19|NA
TGTGCCAGTAGTATACAGGTGGTTCCGAACACTGAAGCTTTCTTT
CASSIQVVPNTEAFF
>TRBJ2-5|NA|TRBV7-9|NA
TGTGCCAGCAGCTTAAGGCAGGGGAGCGAAGAGACCCAGTACTTC
CASSLRQGSEETQYF
>TRBJ2-7|NA|TRBV5-5|NA
TGTGCCAGCAGCTTGTTGCCGGGTTGGGAGCAGTACTTC
CASSLLPGWEQYF
>TRBJ1-1|NA|TRBV4-1|NA
TGCGCCAGCAGCCAAGATCTAGGAGCCTTAAGGAACACTGAAGCTTTCTTT
CASSQDLGALRNTEAFF
>TRBJ2-1|NA|TRBV5-5|NA
TGTGCCAGCAGCTCCAACAATGAGCAGTTCTTC
CASSSNNEQFF
>TRBJ1-3|NA|TRBV2|NA
TGTGCCAGCAGAATACAGGGCTACTCTGGAAACACCATATATTTT
CASRIQGYSGNTIYF
>TRBJ1-5|TRBD1|TRBV6-2/TRBV6-3|NA
TGTGCCAGCAGTTACTCGACCAGGGGGAGGCAGCCCCAGCATTTT
CASSYSTRGRQPQHF
>TRBJ2-3|NA|TRBV28|NA
TGTGCCAGCTGGATCGGGGGTCGCACAGATACGCAGTATTTT
CASWIGGRTDTQYF
>TRBJ1-2|NA|TRBV28|NA
TGTGCCAGCTACACGGGGTTTGGCTACACCTTC
CASYTGFGYTF
>TRBJ2-7|TRBD1|TRBV5-1|NA
TGCGCCAGCAGCTGGGGGACAGGCTCCTACGAGCAGTACTTC
CASSWGTGSYEQYF
>TRBJ2-5|TRBD2|TRBV7-7|once
TGTGCCAGCAGCTCCGGGGGGGCCGTGGAGACCCAGTACTTC
CASSSGGAVETQYF